This T cell receptor beta chain originates from a study of T cell repertoires in cytomegalovirus infection. Background on the study: It was the public TCR beta signatures that indicated both CMV infection and matching HLA type. Points from the study as a whole: Cumulated frequencies of public TCR beta families served to identify carriers of CMV plus the relevant HLA.

From the reads, TCRdb called clonotypes with MiXCR, one entry per CDR3 protein. Of about 740,000 distinct CDR3 sequences listed, approximately 34% are singletons. The sample holds a few counts of this clonotype. Its target is unknown. Germline V CDR1 and CDR2: SGHVS, FQNEAQ. CDR3 length: 17 residues. V was pared by 2 bases and J by 3 bases, with 20 bases between. This clonotype was sampled from a human donor in good health (CMV status not recorded). Some clones in this sample may be carry-over from other donors' samples. V gene TRBV7-8 combines with J gene TRBJ2-7; either TRBD1 or TRBD2 may fit D (7 bases each). Specimen: PBMCs. The CDR3 DNA is TGTGCCAGCAGCTTAACTTCGGGGGGACAGACCCTCTACGAGCAGTACTTC. Its translation: CASSLTSGGQTLYEQYF.